This TCR beta chain was recorded in a study of blood T cell repertoires in COVID-19 (TCRdb year 2020). Study-wide context: The collaborator samples originated in the United States, Italy and Spain and spanned the acute and convalescent phases of COVID-19. The prospective study material was composed of cDNA or gDNA derived from T cells, B-cell-depleted T cells, or PBMCs. Deeply sampled blood TCRbeta repertoires from subjects exposed to, actively infected with, or recovered from COVID-19 were included in the dataset. A freely available public database, intended as a resource for researchers studying the immune response to SARS-CoV-2, is where the repertoires were released. Samples came from the ongoing ImmuneRACE study (first 160 participants) plus 1,254 subjects from 6 global collaborators. Nearly every sample came with metadata listing a de-identified subject ID, COVID-19 status, age in years and sex. Where available, HLA class I and class II types were taken from metadata supplied by the sample provider and were not determined by assay-based typing. What the study reported, not specific to this receptor: The amount of clinical and demographic metadata varied by source and participant and was provided uncurated.

The immunoSEQ Assay, a bias-controlled multiplex PCR, was used to amplify TCRbeta CDR3 regions from genomic DNA. Per the authors' processing: Nucleated cell counts per sample were estimated from amplification of reference gene primers within the assay. Sequence reads were collapsed and filtered to measure the absolute abundance of every unique TCRbeta CDR3 rearrangement. For each sample, productive Simpson clonality was calculated as the square root of Simpson's diversity index over productive rearrangements. TCRdb carries this immuneACCESS record with in-frame sequences only. Its versions omit some clonotypes, under half of them owing to an unresolved V gene in the studies checked, with the rest unexplained. That table furnishes V, J and clone size, whereas the DNA furnished D and trimming. The sample records over 25,000 clones, approximately 90% of which are singletons. Roughly 3.8% of the sample is held by the ten biggest clonotypes.

Whole blood was collected in K2EDTA tubes by collaborating institutions according to the institutions' own protocols. For TCRbeta analysis, collaborators shipped samples as frozen whole blood, isolated PBMCs, or DNA extracted from either of those sample types. Remarks on this clone: Its antigen is unknown. Within one base of it there is no much larger clone, and no base qualities were kept.

The germline V gene gives CDR1 as KGHSH and CDR2 as LQKENI. V lost 3 bases and J lost 8 bases; the stretch between them is 19 bases long. The CDR3 numbers 16 residues from cysteine through phenylalanine. Only CDR3 DNA is held: 48 bases, read in frame from base 1. Material: peripheral blood. Recombination connected TRBV18 to TRBJ1-4; the best D guess is TRBD1, with 5 bases matching. The source is a man aged 60 to 75 with acute or convalescent COVID-19. The CDR3: CASSPGGFLKGEKLFF. At the DNA level, the sequence is TGTGCCAGCTCACCCGGGGGATTCCTCAAAGGAGAAAAACTGTTTTTT.